This TCR beta chain was obtained from a study of T cell clones after liver transplantation (dated by TCRdb to 2018 to 2020). Context from the whole study: ITN030ST, the source of the samples, was a randomized trial that attempted immunosuppression withdrawal within 2 years of liver transplantation. Donor-reactive T cell clones were identified using TCRbeta sequencing after a pre-transplant mixed lymphocyte reaction and were then followed in post-transplant blood. As an antigen-independent comparator for the donor-reactive sequences, third party-reactive TCRbeta sequences from pre-transplant MLRs were identified as well. Of the eight recipients, a few were HCV-positive, while the remaining recipients had been transplanted for non-autoimmune, non-viral indications. Until randomization at 12-24 months post-transplant, subjects were given standard immunosuppression, with no induction therapy. Tolerance was defined as complete withdrawal of immunosuppression for at least one year without a rise in liver enzymes beyond twice the upper limit of normal. Blood samples were collected pre-transplant, pre-randomization before withdrawal, and post-randomization after either full withdrawal or failed withdrawal. Of the 8 liver transplant recipients making up the studied cohort, 3 were classified as tolerant and 5 as non-tolerant.

The investigation overall reported the following: In most of the 8 subjects, circulating donor-reactive CD4 TCRbeta sequences decreased significantly after transplant, regardless of tolerance or HCV status. After accounting for repertoire turnover, donor-reactive detection was significantly reduced in 7 of 8 subjects for CD4 and 8 of 8 for CD8. Low numbers of available donor cells limited the measurable donor-reactive repertoire in two subjects. Donor-reactive sequences decreased more than third party-reactive sequences, which suggests partial antigen-specific deletion that was not related to withdrawal success. Because of small, heterogeneous patient numbers and non-standardized post-transplant time points, the conclusions were only preliminary. Because allograft tissue specimens were not available, migration of donor-reactive T cells into the graft, rather than deletion, may have occurred.

A note on this clone: This receptor's antigen is unknown. Per-base quality was not reported, and no clone a single base away is much larger than it.

High-throughput TCRbeta CDR3 sequencing of frozen genomic DNA was performed by immunoSEQ, with PCR amplification, mapping, bias correction and internal controls included. Turning to the authors' computational methods: Only productive rearrangements were retained, and each unique TCRbeta sequence was defined by its CDR3 nucleotide sequence together with its V and J gene. Donor-reactive sequences required at least 5-fold expansion in CFSE-low cells versus unstimulated pre-transplant cells and at least 0.01% frequency. To ensure at least 90% detection power, minimum frequency thresholds were set for each subject based on that subject's lowest-template unstimulated sample. Jensen-Shannon divergence between the top 1000 TCRbeta sequences post- versus pre-transplant served as the measure of repertoire turnover. Two-sided Fisher's exact tests were used to test for changes in how often donor-reactive sequences were detected. In TCRdb, the immuneACCESS table is reduced to in-frame sequences with V and J assigned. These tables do not hold every clone; where another copy was compared, an unresolved V gene accounts for under half, and the others remain unexplained. D and trimming come from the DNA, and the V and J calls and clone size come from that table. The table for this sample lists 65,000 to 90,000 clones; 90% of them were counted only once. Together, the top ten hold 2.7% of the sample.

CDR1 is given as MDHEN and CDR2 as SYDVKM, both from the germline V gene. V is shortened by 3 bases, J by 2 bases, and the region joining them spans 23 bases. Including the terminal cysteine and phenylalanine, the CDR3 comprises 18 residues. Just CDR3 DNA is preserved here, 54 bases in frame from base 1. This sample's time point label indicates: pre-transplant. Thawed unstimulated PBMCs were stained for CD3, CD4 and CD8 and FACS-sorted into CD3+CD4+ and CD3+CD8+ populations. All 8 studied subjects were randomized to withdrawal of immunosuppression. The Qiagen DNeasy Blood and Tissue Kit was used to isolate genomic DNA.

The chain employs TRBV28 and TRBJ2-7, with a weak D call of TRBD2 (6 bases match). The sample in question was CD4+ T cells from blood, obtained before liver transplant. This clonotype was sampled from a human donor who received a liver transplant. The CDR3 reads CASSFKFGGQRLTYEQYF. DNA sequence: TGTGCCAGCAGTTTTAAGTTTGGAGGGCAGCGACTGACCTACGAGCAGTACTTC.